Each of the 29 T cell receptor beta chains below was sequenced from the same sample in a study of siplizumab effects on memory and regulatory T cells. Sequencing was performed with immunoSEQ multiplex PCR; in TCRdb, only in-frame clones are kept and a portion is missing. The table shows over 70,000 clones, with 90% occurring only once. Input material: CD4+ T cells sorted from blood. Source of these receptors: a human donor in good health.

This clone appeared a single time. The chain employs TRBV2 and TRBJ2-2; 12 bases are shared with TRBD2. Germline lookup yields CDR1 SNHLY and CDR2 FYNNEI. V lost 7 bases to trimming and J lost 4 bases; unmatched junction nucleotides: 7. The CDR3 covers 16 residues. In nucleotides, the CDR3 is TGTGCCAGCACCAGACTAGCGGGAGTTGTCACCGGGGAGCTGTTTTTT. This translates into CASTRLAGVVTGELFF.

The V call is TRBV6-4, the J call TRBJ1-1; D gene unclear. The CDR3 length is 13 residues. V lost 4 bases, J lost 0 bases, and 6 bases lay in between. Germline values: CDR1 MRHNA, CDR2 SNTAGT. CDR3 nucleotide sequence: TGTGCCAGCAGTGTCAACATGAACACTGAAGCTTTCTTT. Encoded protein: CASSVNMNTEAFF.

The rearrangement uses TRBV18 and TRBJ2-7; maybe TRBD2 (5 bases). Germline assignment: CDR1 KGHSH and CDR2 LQKENI. The CDR3 length is 17 residues. V was pared by 3 bases and J by 0 bases, with 18 bases between. CDR3 nucleotide sequence: TGTGCCAGCTCACCGGCCGTAGGGAGCGGCCGCTCCTACGAGCAGTACTTC. Translated, it gives CASSPAVGSGRSYEQYF.

As regards this clone: A much larger clone differs from this one at a single base, so this may be a read error. The J gene is TRBJ2-7, the V gene TRBV11-2; D remains ambiguous. CDR3 length equals 13 residues. The germline CDR1 and CDR2 sequences are SGHAT and FQNNGV. CDR3 coding DNA: TGTGCCGGCAGATCCCAGGATGCCCACGAGCAGTACTTC. It codes for CAGRSQDAHEQYF.

The chain is built from TRBV4-2 and TRBJ2-7; the D call may be TRBD1 or TRBD2 (6 bases each). V dropped 1 base and J dropped 1 base, with 20 bases sitting between them. There are 18 residues in the CDR3. Germline CDR1 reads LGHNA; CDR2 reads YNFKEQ. The CDR3: CASSQVEGRDISSYEQYF. CDR3 DNA sequence: TGTGCCAGCAGCCAAGTGGAAGGGCGGGACATTTCTTCCTACGAGCAGTACTTC.

The chain carries TRBV14 and TRBJ2-3, with no clear D. Trimming shortened V by 4 bases and J by 6 bases, and 11 bases separated the two germline ends. The CDR3 sequence is 13 residues long. Germline V lookup: CDR1 SGHDN, CDR2 FVKESK. The CDR3 sequence: CASSRFLGDTQYF. In nucleotides, the CDR3 is TGTGCCAGCAGCCGGTTTCTGGGTGATACGCAGTATTTT.

The chain joins TRBV11-2 to TRBJ1-2; D unresolved. The length of the CDR3 is 14 residues. Germline V lookup: CDR1 SGHAT, CDR2 FQNNGV. Between the trimmed V and J ends, which lost 0 bases and 1 base, there was a span of 6 bases. The CDR3 is CASSLDRNNYGYTF. DNA of the CDR3: TGTGCCAGCAGCTTAGACAGGAATAACTATGGCTACACCTTC.

The CDR3 DNA reads TGTGCCAGCAGCTTAGCGAGGGGAAACACCATATATTTT. This translates into CASSLARGNTIYF. The chain carries TRBV7-8 and TRBJ1-3; no clear D. The germline CDR1 and CDR2 sequences are SGHVS and FQNEAQ. The CDR3 contains 13 residues. The V end was cut by 0 bases, the J end by 4 bases, with 4 bases between.

The chain joins TRBV27 to TRBJ2-7; 11 bases are a match to TRBD1. In germline, CDR1 is MNHEY, CDR2 SMNVEV (reference sequence). V lost 8 bases to trimming and J lost 2 bases; unmatched junction nucleotides: 2. The CDR3 is 13 amino acids. The CDR3 protein is CASSGQGAYEQYF. For the CDR3, the DNA is TGTGCCAGCTCGGGACAGGGGGCCTACGAGCAGTACTTC.

The chain employs TRBV28 and TRBJ2-2; 7 bases align to TRBD1. In germline, CDR1 is MDHEN, CDR2 SYDVKM. V gave up 5 bases and J gave up 4 bases; unmatched junction bases: 4. This CDR3 comprises 14 residues. The CDR3 DNA is TGTGCCAGCAGTACTACAGGGGCCACCGGGGAGCTGTTTTTT. It translates to CASSTTGATGELFF.

CDR3 coding DNA: TGTGCCAGCAGCTGGGGCCTCAAGGCATCCTACGAGCAGTACTTC. Protein sequence: CASSWGLKASYEQYF. This chain joins TRBV5-4 and TRBJ2-7; D may be TRBD1 (5 bases). Looked up from germline, CDR1 is SGHNT and CDR2 is YYREEE (reference sequence). The V end lost 3 bases, the J end lost 1 base, and 14 bases lay between the germline ends. CDR3 length: 15 residues.

J is TRBJ2-7 and V is TRBV30; no clear D. This CDR3 has 14 amino acids. V was shortened by 2 bases and J by 2 bases, with 13 bases between the two germline ends. Germline V gene lookup returns CDR1 GTSNPN and CDR2 SVGIG (reference sequence). DNA of the CDR3: TGTGCCTGGAGTAAGCGCCAGAGTACCTACGAGCAGTACTTC. It codes for CAWSKRQSTYEQYF.

The V and J genes are TRBV7-2 and TRBJ2-2; D not resolved. Germline CDR1 SGHTA, CDR2 FQGNSA. Trimming removed 8 bases from V and 0 bases from J, with 10 bases in between. This CDR3 is 14 amino acids long. CDR3 protein: CASGRVPNTGELFF. CDR3 bases: TGTGCCAGCGGCCGAGTCCCGAACACCGGGGAGCTGTTTTTT.

This sequence joins TRBV7-9 and TRBJ2-4; TRBD2 might be the D (5 bases). CDR1 is SEHNR, CDR2 FQNEAQ, per germline (reference sequence). V was pared by 5 bases and J by 6 bases, with 17 bases between. This CDR3 has 15 amino acids. The CDR3 region is CASSTSRRLGNIQYF. As DNA, the CDR3 is TGTGCCAGCAGCACTAGTCGGAGGTTGGGAAACATTCAGTACTTC.

The chain couples TRBV19 to TRBJ2-3, with 10 bases lining up with TRBD1. The junction had 17 bases not matched to a gene; V was cut back by 6 bases and J by 2 bases. CDR3 length: 19 residues. Germline CDR1 reads LNHDA; CDR2 reads SQIVND (reference sequence). The CDR3 nucleotides read TGTGCCAGTAGACGTGATGGGGACAGGGGCCGAAACCCCACAGATACGCAGTATTTT. Amino acid sequence: CASRRDGDRGRNPTDTQYF.

The V gene is TRBV6-5, the J gene TRBJ2-1, with TRBD2 matching 10 bases. CDR1 and CDR2 from the germline V gene are MNHEY and SVGAGI. Germline trimming cut 7 bases from V and 8 bases from J; bases unmatched to any gene: 8. The CDR3 covers 14 residues. The CDR3 protein is CASTVSGRQYEQFF. The CDR3 bases are TGTGCCAGCACAGTTAGCGGGAGGCAGTATGAGCAGTTCTTC.

This clone appeared once. CDR3 DNA: TGTGCCAGCAGGGGGGACAGTCGGTCACCCCTCCACTTT. It is translated as CASRGDSRSPLHF. The genes are TRBV7-9 and TRBJ1-6, with 7 bases fitting TRBD1. After removal of 6 bases from V and 10 bases from J, the junction contained 6 bases not matched to a gene. The CDR3 has 13 amino acids. Germline V gene lookup returns CDR1 SEHNR and CDR2 FQNEAQ (reference sequence).

The genes are TRBV19 and TRBJ2-5; TRBD2 matches 8 bases. CDR3 size: 13 residues. V shed 9 bases, J shed 4 bases, and the junction held 7 bases outside the gene matches. CDR1 is LNHDA and CDR2 is SQIVND in the germline V gene (reference sequence). The chain's CDR3 is CASQIAGTETQYF. CDR3 bases: TGTGCCAGCCAAATAGCGGGAACAGAGACCCAGTACTTC.

The chain employs TRBV7-3 and TRBJ2-6; D is undetermined. The germline CDR1 and CDR2 sequences are SGHTA and FQGTGA. This CDR3 contains 15 residues. Between the trimmed V and J ends, which lost 5 bases and 0 bases, there was a span of 8 bases. The CDR3 DNA sequence: TGTGCCAGCAGCACACAGAGCTCTGGGGCCAACGTCCTGACTTTC. The encoded protein is CASSTQSSGANVLTF.

The chain has TRBV5-1 and TRBJ1-3, with D maybe TRBD1 (6 bases). Germline V CDR1 and CDR2: SGHRS, YFSETQ. V was pared by 0 bases and J by 4 bases, with 11 bases between. The CDR3 has 15 amino acids. CDR3 bases: TGCGCCAGCAGCTTGGGGGCTGGACAGGGAAACACCATATATTTT. This translates into CASSLGAGQGNTIYF.

The table lists this clone with a count of one. The chain carries TRBV5-6 and TRBJ2-5; TRBD1 matches 7 bases. V shed 1 base, J shed 2 bases, and the junction held 2 bases outside the gene matches. This CDR3 is 14 amino acids long. Germline V gene sequence: CDR1 SGHDT, CDR2 YYEEEE. CDR3 residues: CASSLLGQQETQYF. For the CDR3, the DNA is TGTGCCAGCAGCTTGTTGGGACAGCAAGAGACCCAGTACTTC.

The rearrangement links TRBV2 to TRBJ1-6, with 8 bases matching TRBD1. The CDR3 length is 14 residues. Germline V gene sequence: CDR1 SNHLY, CDR2 FYNNEI. With 7 bases clipped from V and 7 bases from J, the junction kept 6 bases outside the gene matches. CDR3 coding DNA: TGTGCCAGCACTCCTGACAGGGGAAATTCACCCCTCCACTTT. It specifies CASTPDRGNSPLHF. Full variable domain (remainder filled in from reference TRBV2 and TRBJ1-6): EPEVTQTPSHQVTQMGQEVILRCVPISNHLYFYWYRQILGQKVEFLVSFYNNEISEKSEIFDDQFSVERPDGSNFTLKIRSTKLEDSAMYFCASTPDRGNSPLHFGNGTRLTVT.

The V and J genes are TRBV5-1 and TRBJ2-7; 7 nucleotides line up with TRBD1. V lost 4 bases to trimming and J lost 6 bases; unmatched junction nucleotides: 13. CDR1 and CDR2 (germline): SGHRS, YFSETQ. The CDR3 consists of 15 residues. CDR3 bases: TGCGCCAGCAGCCCGCGGACAGGAACCGTGAGCGAGCAGTACTTC. It encodes CASSPRTGTVSEQYF.

The genes are TRBV4-2 and TRBJ2-3; D is tentatively TRBD1 or TRBD2 (5 bases each). The CDR3 runs to 17 residues. Germline values: CDR1 LGHNA, CDR2 YNFKEQ. The V and J ends lost 0 bases and 8 bases respectively, with 21 bases between them. The DNA for the CDR3 is TGTGCCAGCAGCCAAGAGACGTCGTGGGGTGGGGGTTCTACGCAGTATTTT. This translates into CASSQETSWGGGSTQYF.

This clone was counted a few times. The V gene is TRBV27, the J gene TRBJ2-7; D could derive from TRBD1 or TRBD2 (5 bases each). This CDR3 has 15 amino acids. The V end was cut by 1 base, the J end by 6 bases, with 16 bases between. Germline assignment: CDR1 MNHEY and CDR2 SMNVEV (reference sequence). Here the CDR3 reads CASSLYGAGLGEQYF. CDR3 nucleotide sequence: TGTGCCAGCAGTTTATACGGGGCAGGGCTGGGCGAGCAGTACTTC.

The chain links TRBV6-1 to TRBJ1-4; tentatively, D is TRBD1 (5 bases). This CDR3 region has 16 residues. Trimming pared 3 bases from V and 8 bases from J, leaving 19 bases between. Germline V CDR1 and CDR2: MNHNS, SASEGT. CDR3 loop: CASSDLGHPDREKLFF. CDR3 sequence (DNA): TGTGCCAGCAGTGACCTCGGACACCCCGATAGAGAAAAACTGTTTTTT.

The chain joins TRBV7-9 to TRBJ1-5; TRBD1 aligns across 7 bases. The CDR3 contains 15 residues. Germline V gene data show CDR1 as SEHNR and CDR2 as FQNEAQ (reference sequence). The V and J ends lost 1 base and 7 bases, in that order; junction bases with no gene match: 7. CDR3 nucleotides: TGTGCCAGCAGCTTAGAAAGACAGGGCGGACAGCCCCAGCATTTT. Its translation: CASSLERQGGQPQHF.

The gene calls are TRBV18 and TRBJ1-3; no clear D. The V end lost 4 bases, the J end lost 0 bases, and 13 bases lay between the germline ends. This CDR3 has 16 amino acids. CDR1 and CDR2 (germline): KGHSH, LQKENI. DNA for the CDR3: TGTGCCAGCTCACAATTCCGGGAGAGCTCTGGAAACACCATATATTTT. Its translation is CASSQFRESSGNTIYF. Full variable domain (outside the CDR3, taken from reference TRBV18 and TRBJ1-3): NAGVMQNPRHLVRRRGQEARLRCSPMKGHSHVYWYRQLPEEGLKFMVYLQKENIIDESGMPKERFSAEFPKEGPSILRIQQVVRGDSAAYFCASSQFRESSGNTIYFGEGSWLTVV.

The chain couples TRBV18 to TRBJ2-7; TRBD2 is a possible D gene (6 bases). The V gene lost 6 bases and the J gene lost 3 bases, with 12 bases spanning the gap. The CDR3 runs to 13 residues. CDR1 and CDR2 from the germline V gene are KGHSH and LQKENI. The CDR3 reads CASSRGGIYEQYF. CDR3 DNA sequence: TGTGCCAGCTCCCGAGGAGGGATCTACGAGCAGTACTTC.